Below are 24 T cell receptor beta chains sequenced from a single sample in a study of Ad26.COV2.S vaccination and SARS-CoV-2 variants. Treatment: around 19 received Ad26.COV2.S at low or high dose, single or two shots; roughly 5 received placebo; per-sample allocation not given. Day 63 following the first vaccine or placebo injection was when the samples were taken. Measured with immunoSEQ multiplex PCR; TCRdb has only the in-frame clones, and not every one. The table has about 680,000 clones, roughly nine tenths seen once. The source was peripheral blood, collected in a trial of Ad26.COV2.S vaccine versus placebo. Source of these receptors: a person aged 18-60 years who received the Ad26.COV2.S COVID-19 vaccine or a placebo.

The V call is TRBV11-2, the J call TRBJ1-5, with D unclear. V lost 1 base and J 9 bases, leaving 10 bases between the germline ends. Germline lookup yields CDR1 SGHAT and CDR2 FQNNGV. The CDR3 consists of 13 residues. CDR3 region: CASSLALPGPQHF. The DNA for the CDR3 is TGTGCCAGCAGCTTAGCTCTCCCGGGGCCCCAGCATTTT.

The V call is TRBV2, the J call TRBJ2-4, with D possibly TRBD1 on 5 matching bases. This CDR3 is 12 amino acids long. Germline CDR1 reads SNHLY; CDR2 reads FYNNEI. V lost 3 bases, J lost 5 bases, and 5 bases lay in between. The CDR3 here is CASSETENIQYF. DNA of the CDR3: TGTGCCAGCAGTGAGACAGAAAACATTCAGTACTTC. Together with reference TRBV2 and TRBJ2-4, the CDR3 gives the full variable domain: EPEVTQTPSHQVTQMGQEVILRCVPISNHLYFYWYRQILGQKVEFLVSFYNNEISEKSEIFDDQFSVERPDGSNFTLKIRSTKLEDSAMYFCASSETENIQYFGAGTRLSVL.

On this clone: Distinct nucleotide sequences in the sample also encode this CDR3. This chain uses TRBV5-1 with TRBJ2-1, with 15 bases aligning to TRBD2. Germline loops: CDR1 SGHRS, CDR2 YFSETQ. V shed 0 bases, J shed 6 bases, and the junction held 1 base outside the gene matches. This CDR3 contains 16 residues. CDR3 protein: CASSLGTSGRANEQFF. CDR3 in DNA: TGCGCCAGCAGCTTGGGGACTAGCGGGAGGGCCAATGAGCAGTTCTTC.

The rearrangement links TRBV23-1 to TRBJ1-5, with D maybe TRBD1 (6 bases). TRBV23-1 qualifies as an ORF whose function is uncertain. The CDR3 sequence is 18 residues long. Trimming stripped 4 bases from V and 2 bases from J, with 21 bases between. CDR3 nucleotide sequence: TGCGCCAGCAGTCGGACCGGGGGGACACCAAATTGCAATCAGCCCCAGCATTTT. Its translation is CASSRTGGTPNCNQPQHF.

The V and J genes are TRBV5-6 and TRBJ1-3; possible D gene TRBD1, 6 bases. Trimming cost V 0 bases and J 2 bases, with 9 bases left between them. Germline V CDR1 and CDR2: SGHDT, YYEEEE. The CDR3 sequence is 15 residues long. The CDR3 loop is CASSLVGGPGNTIYF. CDR3 nucleotides: TGTGCCAGCAGCTTGGTTGGGGGGCCTGGAAACACCATATATTTT.

This sequence joins TRBV27 and TRBJ1-4, with a tentative D call TRBD1 (5 bases). The CDR3 spans 14 residues. From germline, CDR1 is MNHEY and CDR2 SMNVEV (reference sequence). V was shortened by 6 bases and J by 4 bases, with 12 bases between the two germline ends. In DNA form, the CDR3 reads TGTGCCAGCAGACTTGACAGCTTTAATGAAAAACTGTTTTTT. It codes for CASRLDSFNEKLFF.

The rearrangement links TRBV12-3 or TRBV12-4 to TRBJ2-7; unclear D gene. V lost 4 bases, J lost 7 bases, and 8 bases lay in between. The CDR3 runs 11 residues. CDR3 sequence (DNA): TGTGCCAGCAGTTCCTACGCGGAGCAGTACTTC. This encodes CASSSYAEQYF.

The chain carries TRBV27 and TRBJ2-7, with 13 bases fitting TRBD2. Per germline, CDR1 MNHEY and CDR2 SMNVEV (reference sequence). This CDR3 spans 17 amino acids. V shed 3 bases and J 6 bases; nucleotides not matched to a gene: 11. The CDR3 region is CASSFVGLAGVRSEQYF. Written as DNA, the CDR3 is TGTGCCAGCAGTTTCGTCGGACTAGCGGGAGTTCGTAGCGAGCAGTACTTC.

The chain links TRBV5-6 to TRBJ2-1, with a possible D match to TRBD2 (5 bases). V was trimmed by 5 bases and J by 5 bases, leaving 23 bases between them. Germline loops: CDR1 SGHDT, CDR2 YYEEEE. There are 17 residues in the CDR3. The CDR3 bases are TGTGCCAGCAGTTCACTTCGGGGAGAGACGGGGAACAATGAGCAGTTCTTC. This translates into CASSSLRGETGNNEQFF.

This chain joins TRBV6-2 or TRBV6-3 and TRBJ1-5; TRBD1 matches at 9 bases. The CDR3 is 19 residues long. Looked up from germline, CDR1 is MNHEY and CDR2 is SVGEGT. V was pared by 1 base and J by 0 bases, with 10 bases of the junction left unmatched. Here the CDR3 reads CASSYFPGQGLYSNQPQHF. The CDR3 coding sequence is TGTGCCAGCAGTTACTTCCCGGGACAGGGACTTTATAGCAATCAGCCCCAGCATTTT.

V is TRBV7-9 and J is TRBJ1-5; D uncertain. Germline V gene sequence: CDR1 SEHNR, CDR2 FQNEAQ (reference sequence). The V end lost 2 bases, the J end lost 0 bases, and 11 bases lay between the germline ends. The CDR3 runs 16 residues. The CDR3 DNA reads TGTGCCAGCAGCTTATATCTAGGTTATAGCAATCAGCCCCAGCATTTT. Protein sequence: CASSLYLGYSNQPQHF.

This rearrangement joins TRBV5-6 to TRBJ2-1, with a tentative D call TRBD2 (5 bases). Germline CDR1 is SGHDT and CDR2 is YYEEEE. The CDR3 contains 15 residues. V lost 6 bases to trimming and J lost 1 base, with 14 bases between them. The CDR3 reads CASMLTSWSYNEQFF. CDR3 DNA sequence: TGTGCCAGCATGCTAACTAGTTGGTCCTACAATGAGCAGTTCTTC. Filled out from reference TRBV5-6 and TRBJ2-1, the complete variable domain reads DAGVTQSPTHLIKTRGQQVTLRCSPKSGHDTVSWYQQALGQGPQFIFQYYEEEERQRGNFPDRFSGHQFPNYSSELNVNALLLGDSALYLCASMLTSWSYNEQFFGPGTRLTVL.

The chain links TRBV18 to TRBJ1-1; D gene unclear. CDR1 is KGHSH, CDR2 LQKENI, per germline. With 6 bases removed from V and 0 bases from J, the gap between germline ends came to 11 bases. The CDR3 covers 14 residues. The CDR3 DNA reads TGTGCCAGCTCCTCCGAGAGGGTGAACACTGAAGCTTTCTTT. Its translation is CASSSERVNTEAFF. Based on the CDR3 plus reference TRBV18 and TRBJ1-1, the full variable domain is NAGVMQNPRHLVRRRGQEARLRCSPMKGHSHVYWYRQLPEEGLKFMVYLQKENIIDESGMPKERFSAEFPKEGPSILRIQQVVRGDSAAYFCASSSERVNTEAFFGQGTRLTVV.

This clone was counted between two and nine times. This chain uses TRBV15 with TRBJ1-5; 7 bases agree with TRBD1. The CDR3 covers 13 residues. Germline values: CDR1 LNHNV, CDR2 YYDKDF (reference sequence). With 2 bases clipped from V and 7 bases from J, the junction kept 2 bases outside the gene matches. The CDR3 sequence is CATSRQGGQPQHF. The CDR3 DNA reads TGTGCCACCAGCAGACAGGGGGGCCAGCCCCAGCATTTT.

At least ten counts were recorded for this clone. The V and J genes are TRBV7-9 and TRBJ1-2; D uncertain. Germline assignment: CDR1 SEHNR and CDR2 FQNEAQ (reference sequence). Trimming left V 3 bases short and J 13 bases short, with 12 bases between. CDR3 length: 11 residues. In nucleotides, the CDR3 is TGTGCCAGCAGCTTCGGAGGTGTCAGCACCTTC. It is translated as CASSFGGVSTF.

V is TRBV5-4 and J is TRBJ1-2; no clear D gene. The CDR3 totals 13 residues. Germline values: CDR1 SGHNT, CDR2 YYREEE (reference sequence). V lost 6 bases, J lost 4 bases, and 13 bases lay in between. CDR3 protein: CASTVLGFYGYTF. DNA of the CDR3: TGTGCCAGCACCGTACTTGGGTTCTATGGCTACACCTTC.

This chain joins TRBV27 and TRBJ2-7; D not resolved. Germline CDR1 MNHEY, CDR2 SMNVEV (reference sequence). This CDR3 comprises 14 residues. V was trimmed by 2 bases and J by 0 bases, leaving 8 bases between them. The CDR3 protein is CASSLAFRSYEQYF. In DNA form, the CDR3 reads TGTGCCAGCAGTTTAGCGTTCCGCTCCTACGAGCAGTACTTC.

This clone was counted many times. This chain uses TRBV25-1 with TRBJ2-3; the D gene is possibly TRBD1 (7 bases). Germline V gene sequence: CDR1 MGHDK, CDR2 SYGVNS. This CDR3 has 14 amino acids. V was cut by 1 base and J by 6 bases, with 11 bases left in between. DNA of the CDR3: TGTGCCAGCAGTGAATTTGGAGGGGGCGATACGCAGTATTTT. Its protein product is CASSEFGGGDTQYF.

The chain links TRBV7-8 to TRBJ1-2; perhaps TRBD1 as D (5 bases). With 6 bases removed from V and 4 bases from J, the gap between germline ends came to 15 bases. Germline V gene sequence: CDR1 SGHVS, CDR2 FQNEAQ. This CDR3 comprises 14 residues. The CDR3 DNA follows: TGTGCCAGCAGTTTACGGGACGGAAGCTATGGCTACACCTTC. It is translated as CASSLRDGSYGYTF. Using reference TRBV7-8 and TRBJ1-2 for the parts outside the CDR3, the full variable domain is GAGVSQSPRYKVAKRGQDVALRCDPISGHVSLFWYQQALGQGPEFLTYFQNEAQLDKSGLPSDRFFAERPEGSVSTLKIQRTQQEDSAVYLCASSLRDGSYGYTFGSGTRLTVV.

The gene calls are TRBV9 and TRBJ2-5; D remains unclear. Germline-derived CDR1 and CDR2 are SGDLS and YYNGEE. Trimming left V 3 bases short and J 5 bases short, with 17 bases between. The CDR3 spans 15 residues. The CDR3 DNA follows: TGTGCCAGCAGCGAAGGCCTAGGAGTTTGGGAGACCCAGTACTTC. It specifies CASSEGLGVWETQYF.

This chain joins TRBV23-1 and TRBJ1-4, with D maybe TRBD1 (5 bases). TRBV23-1 is placed among ORFs of uncertain function. The CDR3 spans 18 residues. Trimming took 0 bases from V and 3 from J, leaving 17 bases between them. CDR3 in DNA: TGCGCCAGCAGTCAATCTCCTACGTCAAGGGACCCTAATGAAAAACTGTTTTTT. Residues: CASSQSPTSRDPNEKLFF.

The rearrangement joins TRBV2 to TRBJ2-7, with D maybe TRBD1 (5 bases). The germline CDR1 and CDR2 sequences are SNHLY and FYNNEI. The length of the CDR3 is 12 residues. V lost 4 bases to trimming and J lost 6 bases, with 10 bases between them. CDR3 sequence (DNA): TGTGCCAGCAGTGGGGCAGGGTTCGAGCAGTACTTC. This gives the protein CASSGAGFEQYF.

The chain employs TRBV6-5 and TRBJ2-7; 9 nucleotides line up with TRBD2. Unmatched junction bases numbered 8, after V lost 8 bases and J lost 3 bases. In germline, CDR1 is MNHEY, CDR2 SVGAGI. The CDR3 runs 14 residues. Here the CDR3 DNA reads TGTGCCAGCGCCTTAGCGGGGGTAAACTACGAGCAGTACTTC. Its protein product is CASALAGVNYEQYF.

This sequence joins TRBV29-1 and TRBJ2-5; 10 bases line up with TRBD1. Per germline, CDR1 SQVTM and CDR2 ANQGSEA. This CDR3 contains 14 residues. V lost 4 bases and J lost 5; bases outside the gene matches: 7. This CDR3 reads CSVARGDRGETQYF. The CDR3 DNA sequence: TGCAGCGTTGCAAGGGGGGACAGGGGTGAGACCCAGTACTTC.